The 29 T cell receptor beta chains given below trace back to one sample, sequenced in a study of CD8+CD57+ T cells in acquired aplastic anemia. The use of genomic DNA as template underpinned the TCR beta VDJ and CDR3 profiling. TCRdb recomputed calls from the reads with MiXCR, one row per CDR3 protein. The sample has around 170,000 distinct CDR3 sequences; approximately 46% are singletons. Sequencing was carried out using sorted CD4+, CD8+, or CD8+CD57+ T cells (not recorded which) from PBMCs. Source of these receptors: a human donor in good health.

The CDR3 region is CASSFLRVPEQYF. The CDR3 coding sequence is TGTGCCAGCAGTTTTCTCAGGGTCCCCGAGCAGTACTTC. The chain joins TRBV2 to TRBJ2-7, with D perhaps matching TRBD1 (5 bases). This CDR3 is 13 amino acids long. Germline V gene sequence: CDR1 SNHLY, CDR2 FYNNEI. V was trimmed by 5 bases and J by 6 bases, leaving 14 bases between them.

This clonotype was seen many times. V is TRBV5-1 and J is TRBJ2-7; D perhaps matches TRBD1 (5 bases). Per germline, CDR1 SGHRS and CDR2 YFSETQ. V shed 1 base and J shed 0 bases, with 17 bases lying between them. The CDR3 covers 17 residues. CDR3: CASSLLPGRTLSYEQYF. Here the CDR3 DNA reads TGCGCCAGCAGCTTGTTGCCAGGGCGTACACTCTCCTACGAGCAGTACTTC.

The chain joins TRBV24-1 to TRBJ2-1; 8 positions agree with TRBD1. Unmatched junction bases numbered 4, after V lost 0 bases and J lost 7 bases. CDR3 size: 15 residues. CDR1 KGHDR and CDR2 SFDVKD come from the germline V gene. Here the CDR3 reads CATSDLTGGGNEQFF. CDR3 nucleotide sequence: TGTGCCACCAGTGATTTGACAGGGGGTGGTAATGAGCAGTTCTTC.

Ten or more counts support this clonotype. The chain links TRBV6-5 to TRBJ2-5; D perhaps matches TRBD2 (6 bases). This CDR3 is 14 amino acids long. Germline lookup yields CDR1 MNHEY and CDR2 SVGAGI. V shed 6 bases and J shed 0 bases, with 11 bases lying between them. This CDR3 is CASRSGGYQETQYF. The CDR3 bases are TGTGCCAGCAGGAGTGGGGGGTACCAAGAGACCCAGTACTTC.

This rearrangement joins TRBV6-4 to TRBJ2-7, with D perhaps TRBD2 (6 bases). V was clipped by 6 bases and J by 3 bases, with 21 bases between them. Germline V gene sequence: CDR1 MRHNA, CDR2 SNTAGT. This CDR3 contains 16 residues. The CDR3 coding sequence is TGTGCCAGCAGCACCGGGACTCCTAATGATTACTACGAGCAGTACTTC. As protein: CASSTGTPNDYYEQYF.

The chain employs TRBV20-1 and TRBJ2-7, with D uncertain. CDR3 length: 14 residues. V lost 0 bases to trimming and J lost 3 bases, with 12 bases between them. Germline assignment: CDR1 DFQATT and CDR2 SNEGSKA (reference sequence). CDR3 amino acids: CSARDLGIGYEQYF. In DNA, the CDR3 is TGCAGTGCTAGAGATCTGGGGATCGGCTACGAGCAGTACTTC.

This chain joins TRBV2 and TRBJ1-5; 8 positions agree with TRBD1. The CDR3 has 15 residues. The germline V gene has CDR1 SNHLY and CDR2 FYNNEI. After removal of 6 bases from V and 7 bases from J, the junction contained 11 bases not matched to a gene. CDR3: CASRGTGAAGQPQHF. The CDR3 DNA follows: TGTGCCAGCAGGGGGACAGGCGCAGCAGGCCAGCCCCAGCATTTT.

There are many counts of this clonotype. The chain employs TRBV20-1 and TRBJ1-2, with 7 bases identical to TRBD1. V lost 1 base and J lost 4; bases outside the gene matches: 12. The CDR3 sequence is 16 residues long. The germline V gene encodes CDR1 DFQATT and CDR2 SNEGSKA (reference sequence). DNA of the CDR3: TGCAGTGCTAGAGTTCGTGGGGCGACAGGGATCTATGGCTACACCTTC. Its translation: CSARVRGATGIYGYTF.

CDR3 sequence reads: CAWSLQANTGELFF. CDR3 bases: TGTGCCTGGAGCCTACAGGCGAACACCGGGGAGCTGTTTTTT. This rearrangement joins TRBV30 to TRBJ2-2; D is possibly TRBD1 (5 bases). The CDR3 contains 14 residues. Germline V gene data show CDR1 as GTSNPN and CDR2 as SVGIG (reference sequence). Trimming left V 3 bases short and J 0 bases short, with 8 bases between.

V usage is TRBV2 and J usage is TRBJ2-5; 8 positions agree with TRBD2. The CDR3 length is 14 residues. With V trimmed by 1 base and J by 5 bases, 3 bases remained unmatched. The germline V gene encodes CDR1 SNHLY and CDR2 FYNNEI. This CDR3 is CASSEGTSSETQYF. CDR3 bases: TGTGCCAGCAGTGAAGGGACTAGCTCTGAGACCCAGTACTTC.

This clonotype was observed many times. The rearrangement joins TRBV5-1 to TRBJ1-4; possible D gene TRBD1, 6 bases. The CDR3 extends over 15 amino acids. Germline assignment: CDR1 SGHRS and CDR2 YFSETQ. The germline V and J ends were trimmed by 2 bases and 3 bases, with 11 bases remaining between them. CDR3 DNA: TGCGCCAGCAGCTTACAGGGACGTGCTAATGAAAAACTGTTTTTT. Residues: CASSLQGRANEKLFF.

The V call is TRBV18, the J call TRBJ2-7; TRBD2 matches at 8 bases. V was pared by 1 base and J by 1 base, with 9 bases of the junction left unmatched. Germline lookup yields CDR1 KGHSH and CDR2 LQKENI. The CDR3 totals 17 residues. The CDR3 DNA follows: TGTGCCAGCTCACCACTACCAAGCGGGAGAAGATCCTACGAGCAGTACTTC. It is translated as CASSPLPSGRRSYEQYF.

Worth noting for this clonotype: A single base separates this from a much larger clone, so it may be a read error. This chain connects TRBV4-3 to TRBJ2-3; 9 nucleotides match TRBD2. Germline CDR1 and CDR2: LGHNA and YSLEER. Trimming cost V 1 base and J 4 bases; bases outside gene matches: 9. This CDR3 comprises 17 residues. CDR3 loop: CASSQVTVRTSADTQYF. The CDR3 DNA sequence: TGCGCCAGCAGCCAAGTCACGGTCAGGACTAGCGCAGATACGCAGTATTTT.

The rearrangement links TRBV4-3 to TRBJ1-1, with D possibly TRBD1 on 6 matching bases. V dropped 0 bases and J dropped 5 bases, with 16 bases sitting between them. Germline V gene sequence: CDR1 LGHNA, CDR2 YSLEER. The CDR3 consists of 16 residues. The CDR3 DNA reads TGCGCCAGCAGCCAAGATGTCCGTTCGGGGGCGACTGAAGCTTTCTTT. Encoded protein: CASSQDVRSGATEAFF.

The chain employs TRBV29-1 and TRBJ1-1; the D gene is possibly TRBD1 (6 bases). V was trimmed by 8 bases and J by 3 bases, leaving 13 bases between them. Germline-derived CDR1 and CDR2 are SQVTM and ANQGSEA. The CDR3 totals 12 residues. In nucleotides, the CDR3 is TGCAGCTTAGGCAGGGGATACACTGAAGCTTTCTTT. Amino acid sequence: CSLGRGYTEAFF.

The chain couples TRBV20-1 to TRBJ1-1; no firm D call. The V and J ends lost 1 base and 5 bases respectively, with 11 bases between them. The germline V gene encodes CDR1 DFQATT and CDR2 SNEGSKA (reference sequence). The CDR3 is 13 residues long. CDR3 bases: TGCAGTGCTAGAGTGGCGGGAGGGACTGAAGCTTTCTTT. Encoded protein: CSARVAGGTEAFF.

Notes on this clonotype: Just one base apart from a much larger clone, this may be a read error. V gene TRBV5-4 combines with J gene TRBJ2-2, with TRBD2 identical over 7 bases. The germline V gene has CDR1 SGHNT and CDR2 YYREEE (reference sequence). Trimming at V came to 4 bases and at J to 5 bases, leaving 11 bases not matched to a gene. The CDR3 loop spans 16 amino acids. The CDR3 reads CASSVVSLAATGELFF. In nucleotides, the CDR3 is TGTGCCAGCAGCGTAGTGAGCCTAGCGGCAACCGGGGAGCTGTTTTTT.

This chain joins TRBV7-6 and TRBJ2-3; D remains ambiguous. This CDR3 is 15 amino acids long. V was shortened by 5 bases and J by 0 bases, with 12 bases between the two germline ends. Germline-derived CDR1 and CDR2 are SGHVS and FNYEAQ. CDR3 DNA: TGTGCCAGCAGCGCAAAGACGGACAGCACAGATACGCAGTATTTT. This encodes CASSAKTDSTDTQYF.

This clonotype was detected many times. Here the CDR3 reads CASSLALVAGFQETQYF. In DNA, the CDR3 is TGTGCCAGCAGCTTAGCGCTGGTAGCGGGCTTCCAAGAGACCCAGTACTTC. This sequence joins TRBV7-8 and TRBJ2-5; the match to TRBD2 covers 7 bases. Germline CDR1 is SGHVS and CDR2 is FQNEAQ. There are 17 residues in the CDR3. J gave up 1 base and V 0 bases, and 8 bases lay outside the gene matches.

The chain has TRBV10-2 and TRBJ2-1; 9 nucleotides agree with TRBD2. CDR3 length equals 14 residues. The V gene end was trimmed by 8 bases and the J gene end by 5 bases; junction bases not matched to a gene: 7. The germline V gene has CDR1 WSHSY and CDR2 SAAADI. CDR3 protein: CASVASGANNEQFF. CDR3 bases: TGCGCCAGCGTGGCTAGCGGGGCGAACAATGAGCAGTTCTTC.

This clonotype was observed many times. The chain is built from TRBV2 and TRBJ2-2; TRBD2 matches 15 bases. Trimming took 2 bases from V and 7 from J; bases not matched to a gene: 8. The CDR3 spans 18 residues. Germline values: CDR1 SNHLY, CDR2 FYNNEI. CDR3: CASSERTSGRARNGELFF. CDR3 sequence (DNA): TGTGCCAGCAGTGAAAGGACTAGCGGGAGGGCCCGTAACGGGGAGCTGTTTTTT. The whole variable domain, filled in from reference TRBV2 and TRBJ2-2, reads EPEVTQTPSHQVTQMGQEVILRCVPISNHLYFYWYRQILGQKVEFLVSFYNNEISEKSEIFDDQFSVERPDGSNFTLKIRSTKLEDSAMYFCASSERTSGRARNGELFFGEGSRLTVL.

This clonotype was detected only a few times. This rearrangement joins TRBV20-1 to TRBJ1-2, with D hard to call. Germline V gene data show CDR1 as DFQATT and CDR2 as SNEGSKA (reference sequence). This CDR3 has 12 residues. V lost 0 bases, J lost 8 bases, and 10 bases lay in between. The CDR3 loop reads CSAREGYRGYTF. The CDR3 nucleotides are TGCAGTGCTAGAGAAGGGTATCGAGGCTACACCTTC.

In DNA, the CDR3 is TGTGCCAGCAGCTTAGACGCGGGCACAGATACGCAGTATTTT. Translating it yields CASSLDAGTDTQYF. This rearrangement joins TRBV7-6 to TRBJ2-3; D uncertain. The CDR3 length is 14 residues. V was shortened by 1 base and J by 1 base, with 6 bases between the two germline ends. Germline lookup yields CDR1 SGHVS and CDR2 FNYEAQ. Full variable domain (outside the CDR3, taken from reference TRBV7-6 and TRBJ2-3): GAGVSQSPRYKVTKRGQDVALRCDPISGHVSLYWYRQALGQGPEFLTYFNYEAQQDKSGLPNDRFSAERPEGSISTLTIQRTEQRDSAMYRCASSLDAGTDTQYFGPGTRLTVL.

This clonotype was found many times. The CDR3 DNA follows: TGTGCCAGCAGCCCGACAACTCTCGGGGAGCTGTTTTTT. Translation: CASSPTTLGELFF. V usage is TRBV7-8 and J usage is TRBJ2-2; no clear D. The CDR3 runs to 13 residues. CDR1 is SGHVS and CDR2 is FQNEAQ in the germline V gene. Trimming took 5 bases from V and 7 from J, leaving 11 bases between them.

This clonotype was picked up a small number of times. The rearrangement uses TRBV2 and TRBJ1-5; D is unclear. Trimming removed 5 bases at V and 4 bases at J, with 12 bases between. This CDR3 is 14 amino acids long. Germline V gene lookup returns CDR1 SNHLY and CDR2 FYNNEI. CDR3 amino acids: CASSPGSGNQPQHF. The DNA for the CDR3 is TGTGCCAGCAGTCCCGGGTCTGGGAATCAGCCCCAGCATTTT.

The CDR3 reads CASRTYRSNTEAFF. The DNA for the CDR3 is TGTGCCAGCAGAACATACAGGTCGAACACTGAAGCTTTCTTT. The V gene is TRBV7-2, the J gene TRBJ1-1; maybe TRBD1 (5 bases). V lost 6 bases and J lost 1, with 12 bases in between. Germline V CDR1 and CDR2: SGHTA, FQGNSA. CDR3 size: 14 residues.

The DNA of the CDR3 is TGCAGTGCTAGCGGGATAGGGAACACTGAAGCTTTCTTT. Translating gives CSASGIGNTEAFF. The chain employs TRBV20-1 and TRBJ1-1; D gene uncertain. Germline lookup yields CDR1 DFQATT and CDR2 SNEGSKA (reference sequence). The CDR3 runs to 13 residues. Deletions cut 3 bases from V and 1 base from J, with 9 bases between.

The J gene is TRBJ1-2, the V gene TRBV29-1; D remains unclear. Between the trimmed V and J ends, which lost 4 bases and 5 bases, there was a span of 14 bases. Germline V CDR1 and CDR2: SQVTM, ANQGSEA. The CDR3 extends over 13 amino acids. The CDR3, as DNA: TGCAGCGTTGGAGAGGTACTGGGTTATGGCTACACCTTC. Its protein product is CSVGEVLGYGYTF.

About this clonotype itself: Since a much larger clone is just one base distant, this may be a read error. CDR3 DNA sequence: TGTGCCAGCAGTAGCCGGGGGAGGGACAAAAACCCGAATCTGTTTTTT. Its protein product is CASSSRGRDKNPNLFF. The chain joins TRBV12-3 or TRBV12-4 to TRBJ1-4, with a possible D match to TRBD1 (6 bases). There are 16 residues in the CDR3. Trimming shortened V by 5 bases and J by 14 bases, and 27 bases separated the two germline ends.